This T cell receptor beta chain was sequenced for a study of T cells in Graves' hyperthyroidism and ophthalmopathy. RNA transcripts yielded amplified TCR beta CDR3 regions. The primer set for the first-round RT-PCR of the TCR CDR3 was HTBI. In TCRdb, the multiplex PCR reads were re-called with MiXCR into one record per CDR3 protein. Of hundreds of thousands of distinct CDR3 sequences listed, around 25% were seen once; the top ten hold roughly a quarter. Exclusion of a patient resulted from uncontrolled infection, other autoimmune disease, pregnancy or lactation. Ahead of any ophthalmopathy symptoms, the blood sample was obtained at the first diagnosis of hyperthyroidism. General observations from the study: From stable hyperthyroidism, ophthalmopathy was separated by a 13 V-J model. The majority of expanded thyroid clonotypes above 0.001 also appeared in blood.

Ten or more counts support this clonotype. The antigen remains undetermined. Sequencing was done on a sample of blood. The clonotype comes from a man in his forties with Graves' hyperthyroidism that later progressed to Graves' ophthalmopathy.

The CDR3 region has the DNA TGTGCCATCAGTGCCAGGGACGATCAGCCCCAGCATTTT. Its translation: CAISARDDQPQHF. V usage is TRBV10-3 and J usage is TRBJ1-5; D might be TRBD1 (5 bases). This CDR3 is 13 amino acids long. V was trimmed by 4 bases and J by 5 bases, leaving 9 bases between them. Looked up from germline, CDR1 is ENHRY and CDR2 is SYGVKD.